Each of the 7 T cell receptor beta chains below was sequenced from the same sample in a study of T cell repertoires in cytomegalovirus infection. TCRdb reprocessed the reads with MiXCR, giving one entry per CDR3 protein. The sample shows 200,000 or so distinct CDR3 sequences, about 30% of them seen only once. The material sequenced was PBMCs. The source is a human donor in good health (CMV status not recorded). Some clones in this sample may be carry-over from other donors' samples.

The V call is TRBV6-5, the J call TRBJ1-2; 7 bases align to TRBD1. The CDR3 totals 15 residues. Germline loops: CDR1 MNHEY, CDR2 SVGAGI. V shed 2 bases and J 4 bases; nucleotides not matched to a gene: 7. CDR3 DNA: TGTGCCAGCAGTTACACAGGGACAGCGGTCTATGGCTACACCTTC. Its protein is CASSYTGTAVYGYTF.

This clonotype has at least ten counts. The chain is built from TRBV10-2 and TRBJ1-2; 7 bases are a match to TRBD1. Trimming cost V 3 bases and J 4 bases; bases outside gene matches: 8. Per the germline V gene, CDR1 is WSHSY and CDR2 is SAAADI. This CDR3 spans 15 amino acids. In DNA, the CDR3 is TGCGCCAGCAGTGAAATGAGGGGGCAAGGCTATGGCTACACCTTC. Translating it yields CASSEMRGQGYGYTF.

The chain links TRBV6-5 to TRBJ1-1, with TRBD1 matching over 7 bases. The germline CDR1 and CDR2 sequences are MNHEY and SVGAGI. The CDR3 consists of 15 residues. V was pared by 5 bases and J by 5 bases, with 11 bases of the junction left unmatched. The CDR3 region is CASSPLGQLGTEAFF. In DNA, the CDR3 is TGTGCCAGCAGTCCCCTGGGACAGCTAGGAACTGAAGCTTTCTTT.

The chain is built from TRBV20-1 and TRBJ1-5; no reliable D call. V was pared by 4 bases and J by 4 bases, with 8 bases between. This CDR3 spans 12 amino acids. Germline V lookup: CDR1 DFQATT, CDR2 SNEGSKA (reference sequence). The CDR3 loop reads CSATTGNQPQHF. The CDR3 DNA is TGCAGTGCTACTACGGGGAATCAGCCCCAGCATTTT.

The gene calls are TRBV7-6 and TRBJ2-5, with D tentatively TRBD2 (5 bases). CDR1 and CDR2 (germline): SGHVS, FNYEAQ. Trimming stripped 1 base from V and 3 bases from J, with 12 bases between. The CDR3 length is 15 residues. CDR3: CASSLDYPSKETQYF. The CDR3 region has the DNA TGTGCCAGCAGCTTAGACTACCCTAGCAAAGAGACCCAGTACTTC.

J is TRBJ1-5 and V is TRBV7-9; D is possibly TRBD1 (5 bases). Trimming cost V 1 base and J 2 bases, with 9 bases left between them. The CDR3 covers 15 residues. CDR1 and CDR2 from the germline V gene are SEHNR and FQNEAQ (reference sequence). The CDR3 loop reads CASSLGEGGNQPQHF. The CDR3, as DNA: TGTGCCAGCAGCTTAGGGGAAGGGGGCAATCAGCCCCAGCATTTT.

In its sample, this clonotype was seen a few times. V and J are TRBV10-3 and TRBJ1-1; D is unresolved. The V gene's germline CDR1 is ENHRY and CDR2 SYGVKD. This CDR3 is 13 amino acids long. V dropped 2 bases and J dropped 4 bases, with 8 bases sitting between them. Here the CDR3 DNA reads TGTGCCATCAGTGAGGAGGTGCCCACTGAAGCTTTCTTT. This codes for CAISEEVPTEAFF.